These T cell receptor beta chains were read from a single sample in a study of identical twins. TCRdb redid the calling of the 5' RACE reads with MiXCR, one entry per CDR3 protein. Of around 570,000 distinct CDR3 sequences in the sample, approximately 9.6% were seen once. This same sample was also taken into another study, of yellow fever vaccine responses in identical twins.

Sequencing used PBMCs. The receptors were gathered from a woman in her late teens or twenties in good health. The CDR3 runs from the conserved cysteine through the conserved F or W. D genes are given only for firm matches. Clone size, where shown, is once, few, many, or a class for clones that have expanded.

CDR3nt,CDR3aa,v_gene,j_gene,len,d_gene,abundance
TGTGCCAGCACCCCAGCGAGGAATTCACCCCTCCACTTT,CASTPARNSPLHF,TRBV11-2,TRBJ1-6,13,NA,few
TGTGCCAGCAGTTTAACCGTCAAAGAGACCCAGTACTTC,CASSLTVKETQYF,TRBV27,TRBJ2-5,13,NA,NA
TGTGCCAGCACCTTCGGCGAGGGCCTGCAGTTCTTC,CASTFGEGLQFF,TRBV7-9,TRBJ2-1,12,NA,many
TGTGCCAGCAGCTCCACAGGGGCCCCCTACGAGCAGTACTTC,CASSSTGAPYEQYF,TRBV7-2,TRBJ2-7,14,TRBD1,NA
TGCAGTGCCCGCACAGGGGGCGCTTCCTACGAGCAGTACTTC,CSARTGGASYEQYF,TRBV20-1,TRBJ2-7,14,TRBD1,few
TGTGCTAGTGGTTCGACACCAAAGGACAGGGGGCTGGGCACTGAAGCTTTCTTT,CASGSTPKDRGLGTEAFF,TRBV12-5,TRBJ1-1,18,TRBD1,NA
TGTGCCAGCAGCTTCAGGGGGGCGAGAGAGACCCAGTACTTC,CASSFRGARETQYF,TRBV11-2,TRBJ2-5,14,NA,few
TGTGCCAGCAGCGAACGGGGGGGACAGGGGTACAATGAGCAGTTCTTC,CASSERGGQGYNEQFF,TRBV28,TRBJ2-1,16,TRBD1,NA
TGTGCCAGCAGTCGCGAGGGACAGCTCAATCAGCCCCAGCATTTT,CASSREGQLNQPQHF,TRBV27,TRBJ1-5,15,TRBD1,few
TGTGCCAGCAGCCCGGGACTAGCGGGGTTTGTTACGCAGTATTTT,CASSPGLAGFVTQYF,TRBV7-6,TRBJ2-3,15,TRBD2,NA
TGTGCCAGCAGCCAAGGGGAGAATGAAAAACTGTTTTTT,CASSQGENEKLFF,TRBV3-1,TRBJ1-4,13,NA,few
TGTGCCAGCAGCACCCGGGACGGATTTCCTCCCGGGGAGCTGTTTTTT,CASSTRDGFPPGELFF,TRBV9,TRBJ2-2,16,NA,few
TGTGCCTGGAGTGTACCGGGCTACGAGCAGTACTTC,CAWSVPGYEQYF,TRBV30,TRBJ2-7,12,NA,few
TGTGCCAGCCTTCAGCGTCGCGCAGGGGCCAGCACAGATACGCAGTATTTT,CASLQRRAGASTDTQYF,TRBV2,TRBJ2-3,17,NA,few
TGCGCCAGCAGCTCAACCGGGACAGGGACTGCAACTAATGAAAAACTGTTTTTT,CASSSTGTGTATNEKLFF,TRBV5-1,TRBJ1-4,18,TRBD1,few
TGTGCCAGCAGTTCAACGGGACAGGGGAGCGACGAGCAGTACTTC,CASSSTGQGSDEQYF,TRBV28,TRBJ2-7,15,TRBD1,NA
TGTGCCAGTCATACTAGCGGGGGATGGACCGGGGAGCTGTTTTTT,CASHTSGGWTGELFF,TRBV10-3,TRBJ2-2,15,TRBD2,NA